This is a list of T cell receptor beta chains from one sample in a study of blood T cell repertoires in COVID-19. Assay: immunoSEQ multiplex PCR; the TCRdb copy retains only in-frame clones and omits some. This sample has more than 65,000 clones; approximately 88% occur once, and the top ten carry 12%. The sequencing input was peripheral blood. Receptors originate from a human donor in a cohort sampled during active COVID-19. Both conserved end residues are part of each CDR3.

TRBJ2-7,TRBV9,CASSVDGGTVAYEQYF
TRBJ2-7,TRBV2,CASQRDVSYEQYF
TRBJ2-2,TRBV3-1/TRBV3-2,CASSQALGGASGELFF
TRBJ1-2,TRBV5-1,CASSGTFNGYTF
TRBJ2-5,TRBV3-1/TRBV3-2,CASSPSAGGKGTQYF
TRBJ1-6,TRBV15,CATSREGGSSPLHF
TRBJ1-1,TRBV5-1,CASSLDTGNTEAFF
TRBJ2-1,TRBV7-9,CASSPEMTRDRAYNEQFF
TRBJ1-5,TRBV9,CASSFGTSNQPQHF
TRBJ2-1,TRBV27,CASSPTPSGGVNEQFF
TRBJ2-2,TRBV4-1,CASSQQGASGELFF
TRBJ2-5,TRBV5-1,CASSYSRGGQETQYF
TRBJ1-2,TRBV5-4,CASSLAQGWNYGYTF
TRBJ1-1,TRBV7-8,CASRAFANTEAFF
TRBJ2-1,TRBV5-1,CASSFSGTSYNEQFF
TRBJ2-2,TRBV9,CASSPLSTGVTGELFF
TRBJ2-6,TRBV3-1/TRBV3-2,CASSQLRLDSGANVLTF
TRBJ1-1,TRBV7-9,CASSPGPPGRWTEAFF
TRBJ2-3,TRBV5-4,CASSWRRTSASTDTQYF
TRBJ1-6,TRBV2,CASTGRGGSSPLHF
TRBJ2-5,TRBV3-1/TRBV3-2,CASSLQGSQETQYF
TRBJ2-3,TRBV3-1/TRBV3-2,CASSQARSGSRLRGQYF
TRBJ1-4,TRBV28,CASSSAGQGREKLFF
TRBJ2-7,TRBV18,CASSQTGSSKYEQYF
TRBJ1-5,TRBV4-1,CASSRGRGPNQPQHF
TRBJ2-2,TRBV18,CASSPPVVAGIWELFF
TRBJ2-7,TRBV6-5,CASTHGGQGAYEQYF
TRBJ2-7,TRBV6-6,CASSSAPSTGYEQYF
TRBJ2-5,TRBV4-2,CASSPTGSQETQYF
TRBJ2-7,TRBV5-1,CASSFLVRTGGDEQYF
TRBJ2-3,TRBV6-5,CASRYRGDTDTQYF
TRBJ1-2,TRBV7-9,CASSDGQVRGYTF
TRBJ1-1,TRBV6-5,CASSYRSGGRTEAFF
TRBJ2-5,TRBV3-1/TRBV3-2,CASSQKRLAGGQETQYF
TRBJ2-7,TRBV6-5,CASITGGPHEQYF
TRBJ1-1,TRBV6-5,CASTWDRENTEAFF
TRBJ1-1,TRBV11-2,CASSLGVRPGAFF
TRBJ1-1,TRBV9,CASSALVHVMNTEAFF
TRBJ2-1,TRBV9,CASSPRGDSGTDEQFF
TRBJ2-7,TRBV27,CASSIRAGVGEQYF
TRBJ2-1,TRBV5-1,CASSLVAEGGNEQFF
TRBJ2-5,TRBV7-7,CASSLRGLGRSQETQYF
TRBJ1-3,TRBV6-6,CASRPTGSGTNTIYF
TRBJ2-7,TRBV5-6,CASSLTGSSYEQYF
TRBJ2-3,TRBV2,CASSEAGSGFRSDTQYF
TRBJ2-1,TRBV6-6,CASRGLSYNEQFF
TRBJ1-1,TRBV12-5,CASGLAGGINTEAFF
TRBJ1-4,TRBV19,CASSIVTGMGEKLFF
TRBJ2-3,TRBV12-3/TRBV12-4,CASSLRSDTQYF
TRBJ2-1,TRBV3-1/TRBV3-2,CASSLTGPSGGHEQFF
TRBJ1-2,TRBV7-9,CASRRDSPSYTF
TRBJ1-6,TRBV19,CASAAGTGLSPLHF
TRBJ1-6,TRBV10-3,CAISESQREGSPLHF
TRBJ1-1,TRBV7-3,CASSSGQPNTEAFF
TRBJ2-7,TRBV11-2,CASSLYGGTGVEQYF
TRBJ1-3,TRBV25-1,CASSESGRSGNTIYF
TRBJ2-1,TRBV7-2,CASSSGQGAVNEQFF